Listed below are T cell receptor beta chains from one sample, sequenced in a study of Graves' ophthalmopathy and Graves' hyperthyroidism. TCRdb reprocessed the multiplex PCR reads with MiXCR, giving one entry per CDR3 protein. The sample records about 1.2 million distinct CDR3 sequences, around a third being singletons. Sequenced material: peripheral blood or thyroid tissue (not recorded which). All receptors derive from an adult man with Graves' hyperthyroidism. CDR3s include the opening cysteine and the closing phenylalanine or tryptophan. Fields, in order: V gene, J gene, D gene, clone size, CDR3 DNA, CDR3 protein. The D gene is left open where the match is weak. Clone size appears in some rows only: once, few, many, or a class for an expanded clone.

v_call: TRBV7-3
j_call: TRBJ1-2
d_call: .
clone_size: few
cdr3_nt: TGTGCCAGCACCCCGGACGGGGGGCTGGACTATGGCTACACCTTC
cdr3_aa: CASTPDGGLDYGYTF

v_call: TRBV6-5
j_call: TRBJ1-1
d_call: .
clone_size: many
cdr3_nt: TGTGCCAGCAGGGAAAGGAACACTGAAGCTTTCTTT
cdr3_aa: CASRERNTEAFF

v_call: TRBV5-1
j_call: TRBJ2-7
d_call: TRBD1
clone_size: many
cdr3_nt: TGCGCCAGCAGCGGGGACAGGGGCAACGAGCAGTACTTC
cdr3_aa: CASSGDRGNEQYF

v_call: TRBV5-6
j_call: TRBJ1-2
d_call: .
clone_size: many
cdr3_nt: TGTGCCAGCAGTGTGACCTCTAACTATGGCTACACCTTC
cdr3_aa: CASSVTSNYGYTF

v_call: TRBV29-1
j_call: TRBJ1-2
d_call: .
clone_size: .
cdr3_nt: TGCAGCGTTTACAGAACGGCTGCGTTTGTCTACACCTTC
cdr3_aa: CSVYRTAAFVYTF

v_call: TRBV11-2
j_call: TRBJ1-2
d_call: .
clone_size: many
cdr3_nt: TGTGCCAGCAGCATCTCGGGGGGCTCAGCGAACCCCTATGGCTACACCTTC
cdr3_aa: CASSISGGSANPYGYTF

v_call: TRBV6-2/TRBV6-3
j_call: TRBJ2-7
d_call: .
clone_size: many
cdr3_nt: TGTGCCAGCAGTTGGCCGGGGGTCTACGAGCAGTACTTC
cdr3_aa: CASSWPGVYEQYF

v_call: TRBV9
j_call: TRBJ2-7
d_call: TRBD2
clone_size: many
cdr3_nt: TGTGCCAGCAGCGTAGGCGGGAGACCCTACGAGCAGTACTTC
cdr3_aa: CASSVGGRPYEQYF

v_call: TRBV2
j_call: TRBJ2-7
d_call: TRBD2
clone_size: many
cdr3_nt: TGTGCCAGTAGTGGCCTAGCGGGAAACGAGCAGTACTTC
cdr3_aa: CASSGLAGNEQYF

v_call: TRBV20-1
j_call: TRBJ2-7
d_call: .
clone_size: many
cdr3_nt: TGCAGTGCCACAGAGTCTGGGAACAACTACGAGCAGTACTTC
cdr3_aa: CSATESGNNYEQYF

v_call: TRBV6-1
j_call: TRBJ2-7
d_call: TRBD2
clone_size: few
cdr3_nt: TGTGCCAGCAGGACCCTAGCGGGAGGGCTGGTCGAGCAGTACTTC
cdr3_aa: CASRTLAGGLVEQYF

v_call: TRBV24-1
j_call: TRBJ1-1
d_call: TRBD1
clone_size: many
cdr3_nt: TGTGCCACCAGTGCTGGGACAGGGTCCGTAACTACTGAAGCTTTCTTT
cdr3_aa: CATSAGTGSVTTEAFF

v_call: TRBV7-9
j_call: TRBJ2-2
d_call: TRBD2
clone_size: few
cdr3_nt: TGTGCCAGCAGCAGGACTAGCGGGCGCGGGGAGCTGTTTTTT
cdr3_aa: CASSRTSGRGELFF

v_call: TRBV7-9
j_call: TRBJ1-2
d_call: TRBD1
clone_size: many
cdr3_nt: TGTGCCAGCAACTCGGACAGGGATTATGGCTACACCTTC
cdr3_aa: CASNSDRDYGYTF

v_call: TRBV13
j_call: TRBJ1-2
d_call: .
clone_size: few
cdr3_nt: TGTGCCAGCAGCCCCAAGGACAGAAACTATGGCTACACCTTC
cdr3_aa: CASSPKDRNYGYTF

v_call: TRBV27
j_call: TRBJ1-5
d_call: .
clone_size: many
cdr3_nt: TGTGCCAGCAGCTTCGACGGAAGCAATCAGCCCCAGCATTTT
cdr3_aa: CASSFDGSNQPQHF

v_call: TRBV7-8
j_call: TRBJ2-7
d_call: TRBD2
clone_size: many
cdr3_nt: TGTGCCAGCAGCTCAGCCGGGACTAGCGTTTACGAGCAGTACTTC
cdr3_aa: CASSSAGTSVYEQYF

v_call: TRBV7-2
j_call: TRBJ1-5
d_call: TRBD1
clone_size: few
cdr3_nt: TGTGCCAGCAGCTTAGGGCAGGGGGTTGGAGAGACCCAGCATTTT
cdr3_aa: CASSLGQGVGETQHF

v_call: TRBV19
j_call: TRBJ1-5
d_call: .
clone_size: .
cdr3_nt: TGTGCCAGTAAGAAGGCGGGAGGGAATCAGCCCCAGCATTTT
cdr3_aa: CASKKAGGNQPQHF

v_call: TRBV2
j_call: TRBJ2-7
d_call: .
clone_size: many
cdr3_nt: TGTGCCAGCAGTGACCCCAGGGACGGCGCCTACGAGCAGTACTTC
cdr3_aa: CASSDPRDGAYEQYF

v_call: TRBV13
j_call: TRBJ1-1
d_call: .
clone_size: many
cdr3_nt: TGTGCCAGCAGCTTAAGGCGGGTGATGGGAACCGCTGAAGCTTTCTTT
cdr3_aa: CASSLRRVMGTAEAFF

v_call: TRBV10-3
j_call: TRBJ1-5
d_call: .
clone_size: once
cdr3_nt: TGTGCCATCAGTGAGGTCCCGGGACATAGCAATCAGCCCCAGCATTTT
cdr3_aa: CAISEVPGHSNQPQHF

v_call: TRBV10-2
j_call: TRBJ1-5
d_call: TRBD1
clone_size: many
cdr3_nt: TGCGCCAGCAGTTACAGGGGGGACAGCAATCAGCCCCAGCATTTT
cdr3_aa: CASSYRGDSNQPQHF

v_call: TRBV12-3/TRBV12-4
j_call: TRBJ2-7
d_call: .
clone_size: many
cdr3_nt: TGTGCCAGCACTTATTGGGACGGACCCTACGAGCAGTACTTC
cdr3_aa: CASTYWDGPYEQYF

v_call: TRBV7-9
j_call: TRBJ1-4
d_call: .
clone_size: many
cdr3_nt: TGTGCCAGCAGCCCGGGGGCTTCTAATGAAAAACTGTTTTTT
cdr3_aa: CASSPGASNEKLFF

v_call: TRBV18
j_call: TRBJ2-7
d_call: .
clone_size: .
cdr3_nt: TGTGCCAGCTCAGATGACGGAAACCTTGATTGGCAGTACTTC
cdr3_aa: CASSDDGNLDWQYF

v_call: TRBV10-2
j_call: TRBJ2-7
d_call: .
clone_size: .
cdr3_nt: TGTGCCAGCAGACCCCCGGGAGTGGGAAATGGGGAGCAGTACTTC
cdr3_aa: CASRPPGVGNGEQYF

v_call: TRBV28
j_call: TRBJ2-7
d_call: .
clone_size: .
cdr3_nt: TGTGCCAGCAGCTCCGGGACACCTAAATCCTACGAGCAGTACTTC
cdr3_aa: CASSSGTPKSYEQYF

v_call: TRBV12-3/TRBV12-4
j_call: TRBJ1-5
d_call: .
clone_size: .
cdr3_nt: TGTGCCAGCAGTCCCCACCTCGGACAGATGGGACAGCCCCAGCATTTT
cdr3_aa: CASSPHLGQMGQPQHF

v_call: TRBV7-2
j_call: TRBJ1-1
d_call: TRBD1
clone_size: .
cdr3_nt: TGTGCCAGCAGCAGCGTTGAAGTGGAGCGGCTGGACAGGGAAGCTTTCTTT
cdr3_aa: CASSSVEVERLDREAFF

v_call: TRBV4-3
j_call: TRBJ1-1
d_call: .
clone_size: few
cdr3_nt: TGCGCCAGCAGCCAAGATTCAGGGTCCAACACTGAAGCTTTCTTT
cdr3_aa: CASSQDSGSNTEAFF

v_call: TRBV5-1
j_call: TRBJ1-5
d_call: .
clone_size: .
cdr3_nt: TGCGCCAGCAGCTGGGGGGCTGAGAGAGGGCCCCAGCATTTT
cdr3_aa: CASSWGAERGPQHF

v_call: TRBV7-9
j_call: TRBJ2-5
d_call: .
clone_size: few
cdr3_nt: TGTGCCAGCAGCCGCGGATGGGGAGAGACCCAGTACTTC
cdr3_aa: CASSRGWGETQYF

v_call: TRBV10-3
j_call: TRBJ1-4
d_call: .
clone_size: .
cdr3_nt: TGTGCCATCAATTCGGCGGTGGACGAAAAACTGTTTTTT
cdr3_aa: CAINSAVDEKLFF

v_call: TRBV6-1
j_call: TRBJ2-7
d_call: TRBD1
clone_size: few
cdr3_nt: TGTGCCAGCAGGGGGACAGACGTTTACGAGCAGTACTTC
cdr3_aa: CASRGTDVYEQYF

v_call: TRBV7-2
j_call: TRBJ2-5
d_call: TRBD2
clone_size: many
cdr3_nt: TGTGCCAGCAGGGGGACTAGCGGGAGAACCTCAGAGACCCAGTACTTC
cdr3_aa: CASRGTSGRTSETQYF

v_call: TRBV27
j_call: TRBJ2-7
d_call: .
clone_size: .
cdr3_nt: TGTGCCAGCCACTCAGGTCCCCACGAGCAGTACTTC
cdr3_aa: CASHSGPHEQYF

v_call: TRBV2
j_call: TRBJ1-2
d_call: .
clone_size: few
cdr3_nt: TGTGCCGGCACGGAGGGGGGTCCGGTCGGCTACACCTTC
cdr3_aa: CAGTEGGPVGYTF

v_call: TRBV20-1
j_call: TRBJ2-7
d_call: .
clone_size: .
cdr3_nt: TGCAGTGCGCCCCGATCCCGTGAGGCGCAGTACTTC
cdr3_aa: CSAPRSREAQYF

v_call: TRBV7-2
j_call: TRBJ1-1
d_call: .
clone_size: many
cdr3_nt: TGTGCCAGCAGCTTGGGGCGGCTGGATGGGGCTTTCTTT
cdr3_aa: CASSLGRLDGAFF

v_call: TRBV7-8
j_call: TRBJ2-2
d_call: TRBD2
clone_size: many
cdr3_nt: TGTGCCAGCCGTCTTACGGGAGGGCGTGGCACCGGGGAGCTGTTTTTT
cdr3_aa: CASRLTGGRGTGELFF

v_call: TRBV11-2
j_call: TRBJ2-5
d_call: TRBD2
clone_size: many
cdr3_nt: TGTGCCAGCAGCCCCCGGTGGACTAGCGGGACAGAGACCCAGTACTTC
cdr3_aa: CASSPRWTSGTETQYF

v_call: TRBV10-3
j_call: TRBJ2-7
d_call: TRBD2
clone_size: few
cdr3_nt: TGTGCCAGCAGCGCCGGACGGGGGGATGCGTACGAGCAGTACTTC
cdr3_aa: CASSAGRGDAYEQYF

v_call: TRBV9
j_call: TRBJ1-4
d_call: .
clone_size: many
cdr3_nt: TGTGCCAGCAGCGTAGTGGGGGGTGCTAATGAAAAACTGTTTTTT
cdr3_aa: CASSVVGGANEKLFF

v_call: TRBV25-1
j_call: TRBJ1-2
d_call: .
clone_size: .
cdr3_nt: TGTGCCAGCAGTGGGGCCGGGGGGAACTATGGCTACACCTTC
cdr3_aa: CASSGAGGNYGYTF

v_call: TRBV20-1
j_call: TRBJ1-1
d_call: TRBD1
clone_size: many
cdr3_nt: TGCAGTGCTAGAGATGGGGGAGGGGGCATGAACACTGAAGCTTTCTTT
cdr3_aa: CSARDGGGGMNTEAFF

v_call: TRBV10-1
j_call: TRBJ2-7
d_call: .
clone_size: .
cdr3_nt: TGCGCCAGCAGTGAGTACGCGACCGTATCCTACGAGCAGTACTTC
cdr3_aa: CASSEYATVSYEQYF

v_call: TRBV2
j_call: TRBJ2-2
d_call: .
clone_size: .
cdr3_nt: TGTGCCAGCAATCTAGCCAGCGGGGAGCTGTTTTTT
cdr3_aa: CASNLASGELFF